A single sample is the source of the 12 T cell receptor beta chains below, sequenced in a study of control samples from healthy donors and cancer patients. Method: immunoSEQ multiplex PCR; TCRdb's copy keeps in-frame clones and lacks some. This table holds about 150,000 clones, approximately 92% found once. The sample taken for sequencing was blood. The receptors here all came from a middle-aged woman in good health.

V and J are TRBV5-1 and TRBJ1-1, with 7 nucleotides matching TRBD1. From germline, CDR1 is SGHRS and CDR2 YFSETQ. V was clipped by 3 bases and J by 6 bases; unmatched bases: 11. This CDR3 region has 15 residues. The CDR3 nucleotides read TGCGCCAGCAGCTCAACAGACAGGGTGAAGGCTGAAGCTTTCTTT. This codes for CASSSTDRVKAEAFF.

The chain couples TRBV2 to TRBJ1-3; no reliable D call. V gave up 5 bases and J gave up 0 bases, with 11 bases separating them. This CDR3 contains 15 residues. Germline CDR1 reads SNHLY; CDR2 reads FYNNEI. CDR3 DNA sequence: TGTGCCAGCAGTATGGGAGTGAACTCTGGAAACACCATATATTTT. Translation: CASSMGVNSGNTIYF.

This chain connects TRBV7-9 to TRBJ1-1, with 10 bases identical to TRBD1. The CDR3 extends over 14 amino acids. Trimming removed 5 bases from V and 5 bases from J; junction bases left unmatched: 5. Per germline, CDR1 SEHNR and CDR2 FQNEAQ (reference sequence). The CDR3 region is CASSIRQGATEAFF. Here the CDR3 DNA reads TGTGCCAGCAGCATTCGACAGGGGGCGACTGAAGCTTTCTTT. Variable domain in full (rest from reference TRBV7-9 and TRBJ1-1): DTGVSQNPRHKITKRGQNVTFRCDPISEHNRLYWYRQTLGQGPEFLTYFQNEAQLEKSRLLSDRFSAERPKGSFSTLEIQRTEQGDSAMYLCASSIRQGATEAFFGQGTRLTVV.

This chain connects TRBV7-8 to TRBJ1-2; D gene uncertain. This CDR3 is 16 amino acids long. The V end lost 5 bases, the J end lost 0 bases, and 16 bases lay between the germline ends. Germline V CDR1 and CDR2: SGHVS, FQNEAQ. For the CDR3, the DNA is TGTGCCAGCAGCCCCTCAGGCCAGCACCCTAACTATGGCTACACCTTC. Translating it yields CASSPSGQHPNYGYTF.

This clone was picked up one time. The chain combines TRBV5-1 with TRBJ2-6, with a weak D call TRBD2 (6 bases). This CDR3 has 15 residues. Germline values: CDR1 SGHRS, CDR2 YFSETQ. Trimming pared 4 bases from V and 2 bases from J, leaving 10 bases between. In DNA form, the CDR3 reads TGCGCCAGCAGCAACGGCGGGGCTGGGGCCAACGTCCTGACTTTC. Its translation is CASSNGGAGANVLTF.

The rearrangement uses TRBV19 and TRBJ1-4; no definite D call. Trimming took off 3 bases at V and 8 bases at J, with 13 bases between the two ends. This CDR3 contains 14 residues. The germline V gene encodes CDR1 LNHDA and CDR2 SQIVND (reference sequence). Written as DNA, the CDR3 is TGTGCCAGTAGTATCCACGTTCTCAGCGAAAAACTGTTTTTT. Protein product: CASSIHVLSEKLFF.

The V gene is TRBV5-1, the J gene TRBJ1-6, with D uncertain. The V end was cut by 0 bases, the J end by 6 bases, with 7 bases between. CDR3 length: 14 residues. Germline V CDR1 and CDR2: SGHRS, YFSETQ. The CDR3 DNA follows: TGCGCCAGCAGCTTGGCAGGAGCTAATTCACCCCTCCACTTT. The encoded protein is CASSLAGANSPLHF.

The chain joins TRBV5-6 to TRBJ1-1; D is ambiguous. V shed 0 bases and J shed 7 bases, with 7 bases lying between them. Per germline, CDR1 SGHDT and CDR2 YYEEEE. The CDR3 consists of 12 residues. In nucleotides, the CDR3 is TGTGCCAGCAGCTTGGAGAGGGATGAAGCTTTCTTT. Residues: CASSLERDEAFF.

The rearrangement links TRBV21-1 to TRBJ2-1; the table's D call, TRBD1, was not checked against the DNA. TRBV21-1 corresponds to a pseudogene. CDR3 length: 17 amino acids. The CDR3 reads CASSTAPQGLRGNEQFF. CDR3 coding DNA: TGTGCCAGCAGCACCGCGCCGCAGGGGTTACGGGGCAATGAGCAGTTCTTC.

The rearrangement uses TRBV6-2 or TRBV6-3 and TRBJ1-1; D not certain. This CDR3 region has 11 residues. V lost 4 bases, J lost 8 bases, and 8 bases lay in between. Germline loops: CDR1 MNHEY, CDR2 SVGEGT. The CDR3, as DNA: TGTGCCAGCAGTTTCCCCGGCGAAGCTTTCTTT. Translation gives CASSFPGEAFF.

The gene calls are TRBV28 and TRBJ1-2, with D hard to call. The CDR3 covers 14 residues. V dropped 6 bases and J dropped 0 bases, with 11 bases sitting between them. Germline V CDR1 and CDR2: MDHEN, SYDVKM. The CDR3 DNA sequence: TGTGCCAGCAGCCCCCCTGGGACTAACTATGGCTACACCTTC. Its protein is CASSPPGTNYGYTF.

The V call is TRBV5-6, the J call TRBJ2-5; D remains unclear. This CDR3 region has 14 residues. The V end was cut by 0 bases, the J end by 5 bases, with 11 bases between. Germline V gene lookup returns CDR1 SGHDT and CDR2 YYEEEE. CDR3 in amino acids: CASSLVVAVETQYF. In DNA, the CDR3 is TGTGCCAGCAGCTTGGTGGTAGCTGTGGAGACCCAGTACTTC.